This TCR beta chain is from a study of T-cell memory formation after mild COVID-19. General study results and limits: The study found balanced CD4/CD8 in clones contracting day 15 to 85 and a CD4+ lean in later expanders. CD4+ contracting clones were found mainly in CM and EM, and CD8+ ones in EMRA.

From 5'RACE with constant-segment primers came TCR alpha and TCR beta cDNA libraries that carried sample barcodes and UMIs. One entry per CDR3 protein, called by TCRdb with MiXCR from the 5' RACE reads. The table shows 40,000 to 45,000 distinct CDR3 sequences, with 8% to 10% occurring only once. Trimming left V 6 bases short and J 1 base short, with 18 bases between. The CDR3 contains 16 residues. On this clonotype: Its antigen remains unknown.

The origin of this receptor is an adult woman who had mild COVID-19 (a few samples of this study predate the infection). Cell type and time point are not known. The chain carries TRBV12-3 or TRBV12-4 and TRBJ1-1; D is uncertain. Sequencing was carried out using PBMCs or a T cell subset sorted from them (not recorded which). The DNA of the CDR3 is TGTGCCAGCAGCCCCGTCTCATGGAGGCCGAACACTGAAGCTTTCTTT. This translates into CASSPVSWRPNTEAFF.